The rows below give T cell receptor beta chains drawn from one sample of a study of tumor-infiltrating lymphocytes in primary liver carcinoma. TCRdb ran MiXCR on the multiplex PCR reads and lists one entry per CDR3 protein. In the table there are about 200,000 distinct CDR3 sequences, less than 70% of which are singletons. Sequenced input: peripheral blood. The source is a woman aged 60-75 years with primary liver carcinoma and hepatitis B virus infection. Both conserved end residues are part of each CDR3. Fields, in order: clone size, J gene, D gene, V gene, CDR3 DNA, CDR3 protein. A D gene is named only where the DNA matches it firmly. Some rows mark clone size as missing; the rest say once, few, many or name a class of expanded clone.

NA	TRBJ2-3	TRBD2	TRBV4-2	TGTACCAGCAGCCGTGGACTAGGCAGCTTTTTAGCAGATACGCAGTATTTT	CTSSRGLGSFLADTQYF
NA	TRBJ1-5	NA	TRBV5-6	TGTGCCAGCAGCCATATGAGGAATCAGCCCCAGCATTTT	CASSHMRNQPQHF
NA	TRBJ2-1	NA	TRBV28	TGTGCCAGCACCTCTTTAGCGACGGGGGACAATGAGCAGTTCTTC	CASTSLATGDNEQFF
NA	TRBJ2-7	NA	TRBV7-3	TGTGCCGGCAGCCAGGGGGGTGAGCAGTACTTC	CAGSQGGEQYF
NA	TRBJ2-3	NA	TRBV11-2	TGTGCCAACAGCCCAAGGTTAGTGGCCGTGAGCACAGATACGCAGTATTTT	CANSPRLVAVSTDTQYF
few	TRBJ2-3	TRBD2	TRBV29-1	TGCAGCGTTGAAGGTCTAGCGGGAGGGCGGGGCGCAGACGCGCAGTATTTT	CSVEGLAGGRGADAQYF
NA	TRBJ1-1	TRBD1	TRBV5-4	TGTGCCAGCAGCTTGGCAGACAGGGGGCAAGAAGCTTTCTTT	CASSLADRGQEAFF
once	TRBJ2-1	NA	TRBV11-2	TGTGCCAGCAGCCCCGGTCCTGAATACAATGAGCGGTTCTTC	CASSPGPEYNERFF
once	TRBJ2-1	TRBD1	TRBV12-3/TRBV12-4	TGTGCCATCAGCCGACAGGGGGCGTCCAATGAGCAGTTCTTC	CAISRQGASNEQFF
NA	TRBJ1-6	NA	TRBV6-4	TGTGTCAGCAGTGACAGCTATAATTCACCCCTCCACTTT	CVSSDSYNSPLHF
NA	TRBJ1-2	NA	TRBV19	TGTGCCAATAGTATAGATCACGGCGGCCGGAGAGGCTACACCTTC	CANSIDHGGRRGYTF
NA	TRBJ1-6	NA	TRBV5-1	TGCGCCAGCAGCATCCGGACATCTTCACCCCTCCACTTT	CASSIRTSSPLHF
NA	TRBJ2-1	NA	TRBV11-2	TGTGCCAGCAGCTACTCAGGATTTTCCTCCTACAATGAGCAGTTCTTC	CASSYSGFSSYNEQFF
NA	TRBJ2-7	NA	TRBV11-2	TGTGCCAGCAGCTTAGCTTTAACAGTTTACAAGGAGTACTTC	CASSLALTVYKEYF
many	TRBJ2-3	TRBD1	TRBV6-1	TGTGCCACCCCGGGCCAGGGGGCGACAGATACGCAGTATTTT	CATPGQGATDTQYF
NA	TRBJ2-7	NA	TRBV5-8	TGTGCCAGCAGCTTAGACTCCGCCCGGGGGTACTTC	CASSLDSARGYF
NA	TRBJ2-7	NA	TRBV30	TGTGCCTGGAGTGTACAAAGTCTCCGGCGATACTTC	CAWSVQSLRRYF
NA	TRBJ2-3	NA	TRBV2	TGTGCCAGCAGACTCAGAAATATCCAGGGCACAGATACGCAGTATTTT	CASRLRNIQGTDTQYF
NA	TRBJ2-5	TRBD1	TRBV28	TGTGCCAGCAGTACCGCCGGGACAGGGGAAGAGACCCAGTACTTC	CASSTAGTGEETQYF
NA	TRBJ2-7	TRBD2	TRBV11-2	TGTGTCAGCAGCCCCCGGACTAGCGGGAGGGCTATATCCTACGGGCAGTACTTC	CVSSPRTSGRAISYGQYF
NA	TRBJ2-6	TRBD1	TRBV11-2	TGTGCCAGCAGCATGGGGAGAGACAGGGGCATTTCTCTCTCTGGGGCCAACGTCCTGACTTTC	CASSMGRDRGISLSGANVLTF
NA	TRBJ2-3	NA	TRBV5-1	TGCGCCAGCAGCTTGTTCGGCAGGGAGTCAGATACGCAGTATTTT	CASSLFGRESDTQYF
NA	TRBJ2-2	TRBD2	TRBV11-2	TGTGCTGGCAGCATGACTAGCGGGGGCGGGGAGCTGTTTTTT	CAGSMTSGGGELFF
NA	TRBJ2-7	TRBD2	TRBV5-1	TGCGCCAGCAGAAATAGCGGGAGGTCCTACGAGCAGTACTTC	CASRNSGRSYEQYF
few	TRBJ1-1	NA	TRBV5-1	TGCGCCAGCAGCTTGGGGGGTATTCCTGAAGCTTTCTTT	CASSLGGIPEAFF
NA	TRBJ2-1	NA	TRBV12-3/TRBV12-4	TGCGCCAGCCGGAAGAACCGCGGCGATGAGCAGTTCTTC	CASRKNRGDEQFF
many	TRBJ2-5	TRBD2	TRBV5-1	TGCGCCAGCAGCTTGTCAGCGGGGCGTCAGGAGACCCAGTACTTC	CASSLSAGRQETQYF
few	TRBJ2-3	NA	TRBV11-2	TGTACCAGCAGCTCGGGCAGAACAGATACGCAGTATTTT	CTSSSGRTDTQYF
few	TRBJ2-1	NA	TRBV28	TGTGCCAGCGGGCAGGAAGGCTACAATGAGCAGTTCTTC	CASGQEGYNEQFF
NA	TRBJ2-1	TRBD2	TRBV7-8	TGTGCCGGCAGCGGCCTGGCTAGCGGGAGCAATGAGCAGTTCTTC	CAGSGLASGSNEQFF
once	TRBJ2-1	NA	TRBV15	TGTGCCACCAGCAGAACGTTAGGGGGGACTTACAATGAGCAGTTCTTC	CATSRTLGGTYNEQFF
few	TRBJ2-2	TRBD2	TRBV28	TGTGCCAGCAGTATGGCTAGCGGGAGGAACACCGGGGAGCTGTTTTTT	CASSMASGRNTGELFF
NA	TRBJ2-3	TRBD2	TRBV4-1	TGCGCCAGCCGCAGCCCAGCGGGAAGGCCAGATATGCAGTATTTT	CASRSPAGRPDMQYF
NA	TRBJ2-3	NA	TRBV5-6	TGTGCCAGCAGGCCAGCCCCCACTAGTTGGAGAACAGATACGCAGTATTTT	CASRPAPTSWRTDTQYF
medium-sized	TRBJ2-7	NA	TRBV11-2	TGTGCCAGCAGCTCCCAAGGTTCGTACGAGCAGTACTTC	CASSSQGSYEQYF
NA	TRBJ2-2	NA	TRBV30	TGTGCCTGGATGTGGGGGAAGACCCGGGAGCTGTTTTTT	CAWMWGKTRELFF
NA	TRBJ2-7	NA	TRBV14	TGTGCCAGCCGGTCAACGGGAGCCTACGAGCAGTACTTC	CASRSTGAYEQYF
few	TRBJ2-7	NA	TRBV5-5	TGTGCCAGCAGCTTGGCCCCAGGGGACTACGAGCAGTACTTC	CASSLAPGDYEQYF
once	TRBJ1-2	NA	TRBV6-7	TGTGCCAGCAGTTACACGGGGCCCCTAAGCAGCTATTGCTACACCTTC	CASSYTGPLSSYCYTF
once	TRBJ2-2	NA	TRBV11-2	TGTGCCAGCAGCCCAGCCCCAGACTACGCGAACACCGGGGAGCTGTTTTTT	CASSPAPDYANTGELFF